Presented here are 16 T cell receptor beta chains from one specimen sequenced in a study of human T cells and chemical hapten exposure. Time point in this sample: pre-sensitization, week 0. Treatment denoted: therapeutic diphenylcyclopropenone sensitization with weekly scalp DPC. TCRdb reanalysed the RACE reads using MiXCR and keeps one entry per CDR3 protein. The sample yields tens of thousands of distinct CDR3 sequences, roughly 9.8% seen once. Material: whole blood, obtained in connection with sensitization to the hapten diphenylcyclopropenone (DPC). Receptor source: a woman aged 45-65 years with alopecia areata. Some clones in this sample may be carry-over from other donors' samples.

This clonotype was recorded at least ten times. V is TRBV11-2 and J is TRBJ2-3, with 9 bases lining up with TRBD2. CDR1 SGHAT and CDR2 FQNNGV come from the germline V gene. The length of the CDR3 is 19 residues. V lost 5 bases and J lost 4; bases outside the gene matches: 19. CDR3 nucleotide sequence: TGTGCCAGCAGCCGAGGGGTCGGCGGGGGGGCTCTAAGTTCAGATACGCAGTATTTT. Protein product: CASSRGVGGGALSSDTQYF.

The rearrangement uses TRBV10-2 and TRBJ1-6, with D perhaps TRBD1 (6 bases). Germline lookup yields CDR1 WSHSY and CDR2 SAAADI. Deletions cut 6 bases from V and 8 bases from J, with 8 bases between. The length of the CDR3 is 12 residues. The CDR3 reads CASRRGDSPLHF. Here the CDR3 DNA reads TGCGCCAGCAGGAGGGGGGATTCACCCCTCCACTTT.

This clonotype was seen more than once but under ten times. The V gene is TRBV19, the J gene TRBJ1-5, with no clear D. Germline values: CDR1 LNHDA, CDR2 SQIVND (reference sequence). V was trimmed by 10 bases and J by 2 bases, leaving 12 bases between them. The CDR3 covers 13 residues. The CDR3 DNA reads TGTGCCACCCAAGAGAAGGGCAATCAGCCCCAGCATTTT. The encoded protein is CATQEKGNQPQHF. The variable domain in full, with the rest retrieved from reference TRBV19 and TRBJ1-5, is DGGITQSPKYLFRKEGQNVTLSCEQNLNHDAMYWYRQDPGQGLRLIYYSQIVNDFQKGDIAEGYSVSREKKESFPLTVTSAQKNPTAFYLCATQEKGNQPQHFGDGTRLSIL.

The chain has TRBV28 and TRBJ2-7; 10 nucleotides match TRBD1. CDR3 size: 12 residues. Germline CDR1 reads MDHEN; CDR2 reads SYDVKM. The J segment lost 7 bases and the V segment lost 7 bases, leaving 4 bases of the junction unmatched. The CDR3 protein is CASTRTGGEQYF. In DNA, the CDR3 is TGTGCCAGCACTCGGACAGGGGGTGAGCAGTACTTC.

This sequence joins TRBV19 and TRBJ2-5; D perhaps matches TRBD1 (5 bases). CDR3 length: 14 residues. Deletions cut 5 bases from V and 0 bases from J, with 10 bases between. Looked up from germline, CDR1 is LNHDA and CDR2 is SQIVND (reference sequence). The CDR3 is CASSGRVYQETQYF. In DNA, the CDR3 is TGTGCCAGTAGTGGCAGGGTGTACCAAGAGACCCAGTACTTC.

At least ten counts were recorded for this clonotype. J is TRBJ1-1 and V is TRBV5-1; D might be TRBD1 (5 bases). Trimming removed 3 bases at V and 4 bases at J, with 10 bases between. Germline CDR1 reads SGHRS; CDR2 reads YFSETQ. The CDR3 is 13 residues long. CDR3 DNA: TGCGCCAGCAGCTCCGACGGGGGCACTGAAGCTTTCTTT. Translated, it gives CASSSDGGTEAFF.

This chain links TRBV27 with TRBJ2-1, with D unclear. Trimming took 0 bases from V and 4 from J, leaving 7 bases between them. The CDR3 loop spans 14 amino acids. Per the germline V gene, CDR1 is MNHEY and CDR2 is SMNVEV (reference sequence). The CDR3 DNA is TGTGCCAGCAGTTTATCTTTACGATACAATGAGCAGTTCTTC. This gives the protein CASSLSLRYNEQFF.

This clonotype was counted at least ten times. The chain couples TRBV18 to TRBJ2-3; the D gene is possibly TRBD1 (6 bases). In germline, CDR1 is KGHSH, CDR2 LQKENI. The CDR3 contains 16 residues. V was pared by 0 bases and J by 0 bases, with 10 bases between. The CDR3 sequence: CASSPPDRPSTDTQYF. The CDR3 coding sequence is TGTGCCAGCTCACCACCGGACAGACCTAGCACAGATACGCAGTATTTT.

Turning to this clonotype: Given the absence of the conserved phenylalanine or tryptophan at the CDR3 end, a read error is likely. The chain carries TRBV29-1 and TRBJ2-3, with TRBD2 identical over 7 bases. There are 12 residues in the CDR3. J gave up 5 bases and V 4 bases, and 3 bases lay outside the gene matches. Germline CDR1 SQVTM, CDR2 ANQGSEA. CDR3 DNA: TGCAGCGTTGTCCTAGCGGAAGATACGCAGTATTCT. It specifies CSVVLAEDTQYS.

This sequence joins TRBV28 and TRBJ2-5; D could derive from TRBD1 or TRBD2 (5 bases each). V dropped 6 bases and J dropped 7 bases, with 9 bases sitting between them. The CDR3 is 11 amino acids. Germline values: CDR1 MDHEN, CDR2 SYDVKM. The CDR3 DNA follows: TGTGCCAGCAGCACTAGGGGGACCCAGTACTTC. Amino acid sequence: CASSTRGTQYF.

This clonotype was recorded at least ten times. The rearrangement joins TRBV3-1 to TRBJ1-2; 9 bases are shared with TRBD1. J gave up 4 bases and V 1 base, and 13 bases lay outside the gene matches. Germline V gives CDR1 LGHDT, CDR2 YNNKEL (reference sequence). CDR3 size: 18 residues. CDR3: CASSQGGTGKSGTYGYTF. CDR3 in DNA: TGTGCCAGCAGCCAAGGAGGGACAGGGAAATCGGGCACCTATGGCTACACCTTC. Combining the CDR3 with reference TRBV3-1 and TRBJ1-2 gives the whole variable domain DTAVSQTPKYLVTQMGNDKSIKCEQNLGHDTMYWYKQDSKKFLKIMFSYNNKELIINETVPNRFSPKSPDKAHLNLHINSLELGDSAVYFCASSQGGTGKSGTYGYTFGSGTRLTVV.

This clonotype was seen ten or more times. The J gene is TRBJ1-4, the V gene TRBV29-1; D call uncertain. The CDR3 runs to 19 residues. CDR1 is SQVTM, CDR2 ANQGSEA, per germline. Trimming removed 1 base at V and 3 bases at J, with 24 bases between. The CDR3 DNA follows: TGCAGCGTTGAAGTACGAAATTGGCAGAGGGAGGGTCCTAATGAAAAACTGTTTTTT. This encodes CSVEVRNWQREGPNEKLFF.

This clonotype was recorded a few times. The gene calls are TRBV10-2 and TRBJ1-1; D remains unclear. Germline CDR1 reads WSHSY; CDR2 reads SAAADI. This CDR3 spans 10 amino acids. CDR3 region: CGLRNTEAFF. CDR3 DNA: TGCGGCCTAAGGAACACTGAAGCTTTCTTT.

This clonotype was picked up a small number of times. The V call is TRBV9, the J call TRBJ2-7, with 7 bases aligning to TRBD1. This CDR3 has 15 residues. The V and J ends lost 4 bases and 7 bases, in that order; junction bases with no gene match: 14. Per the germline V gene, CDR1 is SGDLS and CDR2 is YYNGEE. The CDR3 region has the DNA TGTGCCAGCAGCTCCCGTGACAGGGAGATAAGTGAGCAGTACTTC. This translates into CASSSRDREISEQYF.

This clonotype was counted ten times or more. The chain couples TRBV7-9 to TRBJ1-2; D perhaps matches TRBD1 (5 bases). The V end was cut by 3 bases, the J end by 3 bases, with 14 bases between. CDR1 is SEHNR and CDR2 is FQNEAQ in the germline V gene (reference sequence). The CDR3 is made up of 15 amino acids. CDR3 nucleotide sequence: TGTGCCAGCAGCTTGAGGGACGGATTATACTATGGCTACACCTTC. It encodes CASSLRDGLYYGYTF.

CDR3 nucleotides: TGCAGTGCTCGGCAGGGGGCGGAGGAAGAAAAACTGTTTTTT. Protein: CSARQGAEEEKLFF. V gene TRBV20-1 combines with J gene TRBJ1-4; 8 bases are shared with TRBD1. V gave up 5 bases and J gave up 8 bases; unmatched junction bases: 10. The CDR3 has 14 residues. Germline values: CDR1 DFQATT, CDR2 SNEGSKA (reference sequence).